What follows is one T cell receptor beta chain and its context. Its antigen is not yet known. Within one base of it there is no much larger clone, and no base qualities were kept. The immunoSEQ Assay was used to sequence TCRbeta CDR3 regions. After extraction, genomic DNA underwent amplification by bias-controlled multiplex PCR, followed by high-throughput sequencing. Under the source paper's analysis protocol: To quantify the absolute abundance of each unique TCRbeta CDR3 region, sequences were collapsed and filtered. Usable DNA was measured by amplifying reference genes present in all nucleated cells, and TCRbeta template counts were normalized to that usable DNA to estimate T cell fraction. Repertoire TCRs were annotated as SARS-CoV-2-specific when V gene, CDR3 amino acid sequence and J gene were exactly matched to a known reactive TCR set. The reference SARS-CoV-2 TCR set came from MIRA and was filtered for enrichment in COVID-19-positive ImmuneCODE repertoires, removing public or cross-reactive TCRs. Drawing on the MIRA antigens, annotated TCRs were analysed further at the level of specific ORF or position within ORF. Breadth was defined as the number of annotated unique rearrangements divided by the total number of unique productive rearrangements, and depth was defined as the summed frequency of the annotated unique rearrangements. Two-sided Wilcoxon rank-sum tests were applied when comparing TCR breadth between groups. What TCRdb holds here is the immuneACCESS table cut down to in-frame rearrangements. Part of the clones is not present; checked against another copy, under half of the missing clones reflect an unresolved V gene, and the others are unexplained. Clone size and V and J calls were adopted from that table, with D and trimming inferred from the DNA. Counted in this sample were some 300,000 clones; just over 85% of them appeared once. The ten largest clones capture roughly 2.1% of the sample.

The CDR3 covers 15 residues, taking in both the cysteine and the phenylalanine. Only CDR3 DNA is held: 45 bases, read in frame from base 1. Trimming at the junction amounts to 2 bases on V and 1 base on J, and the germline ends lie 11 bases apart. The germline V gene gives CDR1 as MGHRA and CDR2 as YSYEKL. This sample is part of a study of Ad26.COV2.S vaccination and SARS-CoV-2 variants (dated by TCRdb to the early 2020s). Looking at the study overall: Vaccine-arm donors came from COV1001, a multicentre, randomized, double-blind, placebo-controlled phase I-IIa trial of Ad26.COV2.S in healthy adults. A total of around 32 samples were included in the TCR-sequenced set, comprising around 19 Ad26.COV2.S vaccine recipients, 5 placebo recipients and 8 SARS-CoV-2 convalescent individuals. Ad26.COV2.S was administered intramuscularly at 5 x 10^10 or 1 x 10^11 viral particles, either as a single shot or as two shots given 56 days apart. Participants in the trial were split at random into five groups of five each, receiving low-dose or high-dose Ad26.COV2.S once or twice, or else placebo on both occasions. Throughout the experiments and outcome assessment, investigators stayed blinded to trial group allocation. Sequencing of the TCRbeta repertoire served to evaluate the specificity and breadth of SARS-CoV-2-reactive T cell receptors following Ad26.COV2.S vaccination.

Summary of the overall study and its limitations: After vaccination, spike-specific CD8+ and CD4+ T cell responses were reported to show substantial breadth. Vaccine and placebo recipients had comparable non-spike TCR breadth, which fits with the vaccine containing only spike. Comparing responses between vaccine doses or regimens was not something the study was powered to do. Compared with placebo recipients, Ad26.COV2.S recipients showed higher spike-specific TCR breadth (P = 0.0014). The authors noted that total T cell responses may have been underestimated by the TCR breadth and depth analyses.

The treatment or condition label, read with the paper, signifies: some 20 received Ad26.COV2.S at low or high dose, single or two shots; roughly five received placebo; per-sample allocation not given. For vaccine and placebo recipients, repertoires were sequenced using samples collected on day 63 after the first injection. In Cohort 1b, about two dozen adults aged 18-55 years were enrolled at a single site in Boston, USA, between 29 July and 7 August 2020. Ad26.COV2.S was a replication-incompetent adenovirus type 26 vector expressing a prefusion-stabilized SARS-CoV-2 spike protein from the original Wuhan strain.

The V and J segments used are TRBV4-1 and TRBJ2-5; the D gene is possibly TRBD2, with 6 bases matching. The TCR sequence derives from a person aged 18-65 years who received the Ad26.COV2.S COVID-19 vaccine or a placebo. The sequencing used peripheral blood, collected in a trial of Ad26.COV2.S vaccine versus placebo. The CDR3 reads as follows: CASSQIREFQETQYF. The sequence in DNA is TGCGCCAGCAGCCAAATCCGGGAGTTCCAAGAGACCCAGTACTTC.